The 20 T cell receptor beta chains listed next were all sequenced from one sample in a study of cytomegalovirus exposure and HLA in healthy donors. PCR used 60 Vbeta primers and 13 Jbeta primers. Measured with immunoSEQ multiplex PCR; TCRdb has only the in-frame clones, and not every one. This table has under 200,000 clones, approximately 80% appearing once. Material: PBMCs. The receptors come from a woman in her forties or fifties in good health and CMV-seropositive.

This CDR3 is CASSFLYSYEQYF. The CDR3 DNA follows: TGTGCCAGCAGTTTTCTGTACTCCTACGAGCAGTACTTC. This rearrangement joins TRBV28 to TRBJ2-7; D unclear. V lost 3 bases and J lost 0, with 6 bases in between. CDR1 and CDR2 (germline): MDHEN, SYDVKM. The CDR3 has 13 residues.

CDR3 loop: CASNFQGQTGELFF. In DNA, the CDR3 is TGCGCCAGCAACTTCCAGGGACAGACCGGGGAGCTGTTTTTT. V usage is TRBV5-1 and J usage is TRBJ2-2; 7 nucleotides agree with TRBD1. Germline V gene lookup returns CDR1 SGHRS and CDR2 YFSETQ. V was clipped by 6 bases and J by 5 bases; unmatched bases: 7. This CDR3 region has 14 residues.

This clone is a singleton in its sample. The rearrangement joins TRBV9 to TRBJ1-2, with D unclear. Per germline, CDR1 SGDLS and CDR2 YYNGEE. Trimming shortened V by 1 base and J by 6 bases, and 7 bases separated the two germline ends. The CDR3 contains 12 residues. The CDR3 reads CASSVSGDGYTF. DNA for the CDR3: TGTGCCAGCAGCGTATCCGGGGATGGCTACACCTTC. The whole variable domain, remainder taken from reference TRBV9 and TRBJ1-2, is DSGVTQTPKHLITATGQRVTLRCSPRSGDLSVYWYQQSLDQGLQFLIQYYNGEERAKGNILERFSAQQFPDLHSELNLSSLELGDSALYFCASSVSGDGYTFGSGTRLTVV.

The rearrangement links TRBV7-3 to TRBJ2-3, with TRBD1 as a possible D gene (5 bases). The germline V gene encodes CDR1 SGHTA and CDR2 FQGTGA. This CDR3 region has 12 residues. The V end was cut by 4 bases, the J end by 5 bases, with 7 bases between. The CDR3 sequence: CASSSRGDTQYF. In nucleotides, the CDR3 is TGTGCCAGCAGCTCTAGGGGAGATACGCAGTATTTT.

DNA of the CDR3: TGTGCCAGCACCTGGGAGGGGCGCGTCTACAATGAGCAGTTCTTC. Its translation is CASTWEGRVYNEQFF. The chain joins TRBV6-1 to TRBJ2-1; the match to TRBD2 covers 7 bases. Germline lookup yields CDR1 MNHNS and CDR2 SASEGT. This CDR3 region has 15 residues. V gave up 7 bases and J gave up 3 bases; unmatched junction bases: 9.

The V call is TRBV2, the J call TRBJ2-7; 8 bases match TRBD2. The ends lost 6 bases at V and 2 bases at J; junction bases unmatched: 12. Germline V gene lookup returns CDR1 SNHLY and CDR2 FYNNEI. This CDR3 has 16 amino acids. DNA of the CDR3: TGTGCCAGCAGCCACCCGGGGGGGGAGGCTCCCTACGAGCAGTACTTC. Translating gives CASSHPGGEAPYEQYF.

The genes are TRBV2 and TRBJ2-2, with D possibly TRBD2 on 6 matching bases. V lost 4 bases to trimming and J lost 2 bases, with 8 bases between them. Germline V gene data show CDR1 as SNHLY and CDR2 as FYNNEI. This CDR3 contains 14 residues. The CDR3: CASSGGLNTGELFF. The DNA for the CDR3 is TGTGCCAGCAGTGGGGGACTTAACACCGGGGAGCTGTTTTTT.

The chain combines TRBV18 with TRBJ1-1; D gene ambiguous. The CDR3 runs 15 residues. V was cut by 2 bases and J by 6 bases, with 16 bases left in between. Per the germline V gene, CDR1 is KGHSH and CDR2 is LQKENI. The CDR3 DNA reads TGTGCCAGCTCACCAACTCGACAAATGAGATCTGAAGCTTTCTTT. Its translation: CASSPTRQMRSEAFF. Full variable domain (remainder filled in from reference TRBV18 and TRBJ1-1): NAGVMQNPRHLVRRRGQEARLRCSPMKGHSHVYWYRQLPEEGLKFMVYLQKENIIDESGMPKERFSAEFPKEGPSILRIQQVVRGDSAAYFCASSPTRQMRSEAFFGQGTRLTVV.

The genes are TRBV10-3 and TRBJ2-7; 10 bases match TRBD1. Trimming took 2 bases from V and 1 from J; bases not matched to a gene: 2. Per the germline V gene, CDR1 is ENHRY and CDR2 is SYGVKD. This CDR3 spans 15 amino acids. In nucleotides, the CDR3 is TGTGCCATCAGTGAGGGGACAGGGGTGTCCTACGAGCAGTACTTC. Its protein product is CAISEGTGVSYEQYF.

This clone has just a few counts. This chain connects TRBV18 to TRBJ1-5, with 8 bases fitting TRBD1. CDR3 length: 15 residues. V dropped 3 bases and J dropped 4; count of bases not matched to a gene: 5. Germline-derived CDR1 and CDR2 are KGHSH and LQKENI. CDR3 nucleotides: TGTGCCAGCTCACCCATGGACAGGGCAAATCAGCCCCAGCATTTT. Residues: CASSPMDRANQPQHF.

This rearrangement joins TRBV19 to TRBJ1-1; 7 bases are shared with TRBD1. Germline V lookup: CDR1 LNHDA, CDR2 SQIVND (reference sequence). V trimming: 8 bases; J trimming: 5 bases; junction bases outside the gene matches: 14. CDR3 length equals 15 residues. CDR3 region: CASQLQGGEGTEAFF. The CDR3 bases are TGTGCCAGTCAGCTTCAAGGGGGCGAGGGAACTGAAGCTTTCTTT.

This chain links TRBV7-2 with TRBJ2-1; 8 bases fit TRBD1. Germline values: CDR1 SGHTA, CDR2 FQGNSA. The CDR3 has 15 amino acids. Germline trimming cut 3 bases from V and 2 bases from J; bases unmatched to any gene: 3. The CDR3 loop is CASSFGQGAYNEQFF. CDR3 in DNA: TGTGCCAGCAGCTTCGGACAGGGAGCCTACAATGAGCAGTTCTTC. The variable domain in full, with the rest retrieved from reference TRBV7-2 and TRBJ2-1, is GAGVSQSPSNKVTEKGKDVELRCDPISGHTALYWYRQSLGQGLEFLIYFQGNSAPDKSGLPSDRFSAERTGGSVSTLTIQRTQQEDSAVYLCASSFGQGAYNEQFFGPGTRLTVL.

The chain employs TRBV7-2 and TRBJ1-6; D call uncertain. The CDR3 consists of 12 residues. In germline, CDR1 is SGHTA, CDR2 FQGNSA. With 4 bases removed from V and 12 bases from J, the gap between germline ends came to 10 bases. The CDR3 region has the DNA TGTGCCAGCAGCTCTCGGTCTTTACCCCTCCACTTT. It codes for CASSSRSLPLHF.

The chain recombines TRBV19 with TRBJ1-2; no clear D gene. Germline CDR1 LNHDA, CDR2 SQIVND (reference sequence). The CDR3 extends over 14 amino acids. V lost 5 bases and J lost 5, with 15 bases in between. CDR3 amino acids: CASSVGGIRYGYTF. The CDR3 bases are TGTGCCAGTAGTGTCGGCGGCATTAGGTATGGCTACACCTTC. The full variable domain, with the rest looked up from reference TRBV19 and TRBJ1-2, is DGGITQSPKYLFRKEGQNVTLSCEQNLNHDAMYWYRQDPGQGLRLIYYSQIVNDFQKGDIAEGYSVSREKKESFPLTVTSAQKNPTAFYLCASSVGGIRYGYTFGSGTRLTVV.

The chain is built from TRBV27 and TRBJ1-1; 9 nucleotides line up with TRBD1. The CDR3 sequence is 16 residues long. V shed 5 bases, J shed 0 bases, and the junction held 7 bases outside the gene matches. Germline V gene sequence: CDR1 MNHEY, CDR2 SMNVEV (reference sequence). The CDR3 nucleotides read TGTGCCAGCAGTGCGATGGACAGGGGCATGAACACTGAAGCTTTCTTT. The encoded protein is CASSAMDRGMNTEAFF.

The chain is built from TRBV28 and TRBJ1-3, with a possible D match to TRBD1 (6 bases). The CDR3 is 16 amino acids. Trimming cost V 5 bases and J 0 bases, with 14 bases left between them. The V gene's germline CDR1 is MDHEN and CDR2 SYDVKM. The CDR3 DNA is TGTGCCAGCAGTGTATACAGGGTGAGCTCTGGAAACACCATATATTTT. Protein product: CASSVYRVSSGNTIYF.

The chain is built from TRBV4-1 and TRBJ2-6; 9 bases line up with TRBD1. V was pared by 0 bases and J by 0 bases, with 6 bases of the junction left unmatched. CDR3 length: 19 amino acids. The germline V gene has CDR1 MGHRA and CDR2 YSYEKL. The CDR3 coding sequence is TGCGCCAGCAGCCAAGATTGGGACAGGGTTTCCTCTGGGGCCAACGTCCTGACTTTC. This gives the protein CASSQDWDRVSSGANVLTF.

This rearrangement joins TRBV18 to TRBJ1-3; 9 bases line up with TRBD1. Germline V gene data show CDR1 as KGHSH and CDR2 as LQKENI. Losses at the gene ends were 4 bases for V and 0 bases for J; bases not matched to a gene: 10. The CDR3 length is 18 residues. The CDR3 protein is CASSLSGQGKYSGNTIYF. For the CDR3, the DNA is TGTGCCAGCTCACTGTCGGGACAGGGTAAATACTCTGGAAACACCATATATTTT. Together with reference TRBV18 and TRBJ1-3, the CDR3 gives the full variable domain: NAGVMQNPRHLVRRRGQEARLRCSPMKGHSHVYWYRQLPEEGLKFMVYLQKENIIDESGMPKERFSAEFPKEGPSILRIQQVVRGDSAAYFCASSLSGQGKYSGNTIYFGEGSWLTVV.

V usage is TRBV5-1 and J usage is TRBJ2-3; possible D gene TRBD1, 8 bases. CDR3 size: 13 residues. Germline values: CDR1 SGHRS, CDR2 YFSETQ. With 7 bases removed from V and 3 bases from J, the gap between germline ends came to 12 bases. The CDR3 DNA reads TGCGCCAGCGGACAGGGAGGGACAGATACGCAGTATTTT. It translates to CASGQGGTDTQYF.

CDR3 loop: CASSGWTGKEGYGYTF. The CDR3 bases are TGTGCCAGCAGCGGATGGACAGGGAAAGAAGGCTATGGCTACACCTTC. The rearrangement links TRBV5-4 to TRBJ1-2, with 8 positions matching TRBD1. The germline CDR1 and CDR2 sequences are SGHNT and YYREEE (reference sequence). V was pared by 4 bases and J by 4 bases, with 12 bases of the junction left unmatched. The CDR3 has 16 amino acids.